The T cell receptor (beta chain) described here comes from a study of cytomegalovirus exposure and HLA in healthy donors. CDR1 and CDR2 (germline): SQVTM, ANQGSEA. The CDR3 loop spans 16 amino acids. The V gene lost 0 bases and the J gene lost 1 base, with 16 bases spanning the gap. The PCR ran on 60 Vbeta and 13 Jbeta primers. In the original analysis: Roughly 80 million unique TCR beta chains, roughly 11 million shared, were counted in a later analysis. TCRdb's table, derived via immunoSEQ multiplex PCR, lists solely in-frame clones and lacks some. The DNA gave D and trimming, while V, J and clone size come from that table. The sample holds fewer than 200,000 clones, less than 90% seen once.

The sample taken for sequencing was PBMCs. The TCR was taken from a woman aged 50 to 60 in good health and CMV-seropositive. The gene calls are TRBV29-1 and TRBJ2-7, with D possibly being TRBD2 (6 bases). The CDR3 reads CSVEDFGRAGSYEQYF. DNA of the CDR3: TGCAGCGTTGAAGATTTTGGGCGGGCGGGATCCTACGAGCAGTACTTC.